These 2 T cell receptor beta chains were sequenced from one sample in a study of cytomegalovirus exposure and HLA in healthy donors. Primers: 60 Vbeta forward and 13 Jbeta reverse. Produced via immunoSEQ multiplex PCR; TCRdb's table is partial and in-frame only. There are 100,000 to 150,000 clones in the sample; 77% occur only once, and about 5% lies in the top ten. The sequencing input was PBMCs. These receptor sequences come from a man aged 45 to 65 in good health and CMV-seropositive.

The V and J genes are TRBV7-8 and TRBJ2-7; D is uncertain. Trimming cost V 1 base and J 4 bases, with 5 bases left between them. The CDR3 runs 12 residues. The germline V gene has CDR1 SGHVS and CDR2 FQNEAQ. CDR3: CASSLERYEQYF. The DNA for the CDR3 is TGTGCCAGCAGCTTAGAGCGATACGAGCAGTACTTC.

This clone has only a few counts. This chain connects TRBV6-5 to TRBJ1-2; the D gene is possibly TRBD1 (5 bases). V was clipped by 5 bases and J by 0 bases, with 10 bases between them. The germline CDR1 and CDR2 sequences are MNHEY and SVGAGI. This CDR3 contains 14 residues. CDR3 DNA: TGTGCCAGCAGTCAGACAGTTACTAACTATGGCTACACCTTC. This translates into CASSQTVTNYGYTF.